A selection of T cell receptor beta chains follows, all from one sample in a study of radiotherapy plus CTLA-4 blockade in lung cancer. Repertoires were generated with immunoSEQ multiplex PCR, while TCRdb's copy carries only in-frame clones and drops some. The table lists about 53,000 clones, 80% to 90% of them singletons. Sequenced here: peripheral blood, sampled from a patient treated with radiotherapy plus ipilimumab. Receptors were obtained from a human donor with non-small cell lung cancer whose response to radiotherapy plus ipilimumab could not be evaluated. Both conserved end residues are part of each CDR3. Fields, in order: clone size, CDR3 length, J gene, D gene, V gene, CDR3 DNA, CDR3 protein. D genes are given only for firm matches. Only some rows state a clone size, as once, few, many or a class for expanded clones.

>-|19|TRBJ2-1|TRBD2|TRBV30
TGTGCCTGGAGCCCCAGACTAGCGGGGAACCCCATTAGCCGGGGTGAGCAGTTCTTC
CAWSPRLAGNPISRGEQFF
>once|17|TRBJ2-5|TRBD2|TRBV9
TGTGCCAGCAGCGTAGCGGGGGGAGGCGGCCCACAAGAGACCCAGTACTTC
CASSVAGGGGPQETQYF
>-|17|TRBJ1-1|TRBD1|TRBV19
TGTGCCAGTAGTCCCTCATTCCGGGACAGGATGAACACTGAAGCTTTCTTT
CASSPSFRDRMNTEAFF
>once|15|TRBJ2-1|-|TRBV28
TGTGCCAGCAGTTTTGGAGGAGTCCCCTACAATGAGCAGTTCTTC
CASSFGGVPYNEQFF
>few|10|TRBJ1-1|-|TRBV29-1
TGCAGCGTTGCGGGTGTTGAAGCTTTCTTT
CSVAGVEAFF
>-|13|TRBJ1-2|TRBD1|TRBV6-1
TGTGCCAGCAGTGCCGGGACAGGCAATGGCTACACCTTC
CASSAGTGNGYTF
>-|14|TRBJ2-7|-|TRBV11-2
TGTGCCAGCAGCCACAGGGCTCATGTCGTCGAGCAGTACTTC
CASSHRAHVVEQYF
>-|16|TRBJ2-6|-|TRBV5-1
TGCGCCAGCAGCCCCCCCGGGGTAGCTGGGGCCAACGTCCTGACTTTC
CASSPPGVAGANVLTF
>-|14|TRBJ2-3|-|TRBV11-2
TGTGCCAGCAGCTTTGGACTCCACACAGATACGCAGTATTTT
CASSFGLHTDTQYF
>-|15|TRBJ1-1|TRBD1|TRBV6-5
TGTGCCAGCAGTTACCGTCGGACAGGGGACACTGAAGCTTTCTTT
CASSYRRTGDTEAFF
>-|14|TRBJ2-3|TRBD2|TRBV6-1
TGTGCCACGTTACTAGCGGGAGGGGTAAATACGCAGTATTTT
CATLLAGGVNTQYF
>-|14|TRBJ1-5|-|TRBV10-3
TGTGCCATCAGGGACGACAGTTACAATCAGCCCCAGCATTTT
CAIRDDSYNQPQHF
>-|19|TRBJ2-2|TRBD1|TRBV12-5
TGTGCTAGTGGGCAGCGGGGACAGGGGGTACGGGGGGACACCGGGGAGCTGTTTTTT
CASGQRGQGVRGDTGELFF
>-|13|TRBJ2-1|-|TRBV7-2
TGTGCCAGCAGCTTACAACCTGGAGCTGGGCAGTTCTTC
CASSLQPGAGQFF
>-|14|TRBJ2-3|-|TRBV11-2
TGTGCCAGCAGCTTAGCGGGAGCGACAGATACGCAGTATTTT
CASSLAGATDTQYF
>-|11|TRBJ2-7|-|TRBV28
TGTGCCAGCAGCACCCCGGACGAGCAGTACTTC
CASSTPDEQYF
>once|17|TRBJ1-1|TRBD1|TRBV19
TGTGCCAGTAGTATATTCGGGACAGGGGGAGAGAACACTGAAGCTTTCTTT
CASSIFGTGGENTEAFF
>medium-sized|12|TRBJ1-2|TRBD1|TRBV30
TGTGCCTGGAGTTTGACAGGGGCCGGCTACACCTTC
CAWSLTGAGYTF
>-|13|TRBJ1-2|TRBD1|TRBV28
TGTGCCAGCAGTCCTCGACAGGGACGAGGCTACACCTTC
CASSPRQGRGYTF
>once|15|TRBJ2-7|-|TRBV4-1
TGCGCCAGCAGCCAAGCGGTGGCAGGAAGATACGAGCAGTACTTC
CASSQAVAGRYEQYF
>-|16|TRBJ1-2|-|TRBV28
TGTGCCAGCAGTATGGGGGGGCAGGGTCTTAACTATGGCTACACCTTC
CASSMGGQGLNYGYTF
>-|18|TRBJ1-5|-|TRBV6-1
TGTGCCAGCAGTGAACACCGCTTAGGGGCAGCGTCAAATCAGCCCCAGCATTTT
CASSEHRLGAASNQPQHF
>-|17|TRBJ2-1|TRBD1|TRBV11-2
TGTGCCAGCAGCATGAGGTCCCACCGGGACAGGATATATGAGCAGTTCTTC
CASSMRSHRDRIYEQFF
>-|14|TRBJ2-5|-|TRBV5-1
TGCGCCAGCAGCTTGCTGCAGATAGCAGAGACCCAGTACTTC
CASSLLQIAETQYF
>-|15|TRBJ2-1|-|TRBV5-1
TGCGCCAGCAGCTTGGCCGACAGCTCCTACAATGAGCAGTTCTTC
CASSLADSSYNEQFF
>-|16|TRBJ2-5|TRBD2|TRBV7-2
TGTGCCAGCAGCTTAAGTATCACTAGCGGGCAAGAGACCCAGTACTTC
CASSLSITSGQETQYF
>-|16|TRBJ1-5|-|TRBV6-6
TGTGCCAGCAGTTACCCCCCCGGGGGGCTGGATCAGCCCCAGCATTTT
CASSYPPGGLDQPQHF
>-|15|TRBJ2-1|TRBD2|TRBV29-1
TGCAGCGTTGAGTGGGCTAGCGGGAGCCGGCGTGAGCAGTTCTTC
CSVEWASGSRREQFF
>-|13|TRBJ1-1|TRBD1|TRBV2
TGTGCCAGCAGGGGACAGATGAACACTGAAGCTTTCTTT
CASRGQMNTEAFF
>-|15|TRBJ2-7|TRBD1|TRBV9
TGTGCCAGCAGCGTAGGGCAGGGGGTTTCCTACGAGCAGTACTTC
CASSVGQGVSYEQYF
>-|15|TRBJ2-3|TRBD1|TRBV29-1
TGCAGCGTACCGAGGGGGCTACAAAGCACAGATACGCAGTATTTT
CSVPRGLQSTDTQYF
>-|13|TRBJ2-1|-|TRBV7-9
TGTGCCAGCAGATCGACTAACTACAATGAGCAGTTCTTC
CASRSTNYNEQFF
>-|16|TRBJ1-2|-|TRBV4-3
TGCGCCAGCAGCCAAGATCTGCGGACAGTGATCTATGGCTACACCTTC
CASSQDLRTVIYGYTF
>-|15|TRBJ2-1|TRBD1|TRBV6-6
TGTGCCAGCAGTCCCGGGACAGGGGGCAGGAATGAGCAGTTCTTC
CASSPGTGGRNEQFF
>-|13|TRBJ2-3|-|TRBV12-5
TGTGCTAGTGTTCCTAGCGGCACAGATACGCAGTATTTT
CASVPSGTDTQYF
>-|16|TRBJ2-3|TRBD2|TRBV29-1
TGCAGCGTTGAATGGTCTAGCGGGAGGGCCACAGATACGCAGTATTTT
CSVEWSSGRATDTQYF
>-|12|TRBJ1-6|-|TRBV28
TGTGCCAGCTATGAGTTTCGGTCACCCCTCCACTTT
CASYEFRSPLHF
>once|15|TRBJ1-1|TRBD1|TRBV6-1
TGTGCCAGCAGTGGGCGGGACAGGGGGAACACTGAAGCTTTCTTT
CASSGRDRGNTEAFF
>-|13|TRBJ1-5|-|TRBV6-6
TGTGCCAGCAGTCCCCGGGGGGAGCAGCCCCAGCATTTT
CASSPRGEQPQHF
>-|17|TRBJ2-7|TRBD1|TRBV5-1
TGCGCCAGCAGCCCAGACCCGGGGACAGGGAGGATCCTCGAGCAGTACTTC
CASSPDPGTGRILEQYF
>medium-sized|13|TRBJ1-2|-|TRBV29-1
TGCAGCGTTGAAGGAGGGAAGGACTATGGCTACACCTTC
CSVEGGKDYGYTF
>-|14|TRBJ2-5|-|TRBV7-9
TGTGCCAGCAGCTTTTCTCGGTCCCGGGAGACCCAGTACTTC
CASSFSRSRETQYF
>-|14|TRBJ2-3|-|TRBV4-3
TGCGCCAGCAGCTCCGTCGGGGAGGCAGATACGCAGTATTTT
CASSSVGEADTQYF
>-|12|TRBJ2-7|TRBD1|TRBV29-1
TGCAGCGTTGAATACAGGGGCAACGAGCAGTACTTC
CSVEYRGNEQYF